The T cell receptor beta chain described here comes from a study of cytomegalovirus exposure and HLA in healthy donors. Looking at the study overall: There were approximately 400 genotyped donors. Of these, 75% to 90% fell in the genetic ancestry cluster associated with self-reported Caucasian donors. Study conclusions and caveats: Generally TCR sequences proved uncommon, though certain public TCRs appeared in numerous donors.

The study ran its PCR with 60 Vbeta and 13 Jbeta primers. Sequencing was performed with immunoSEQ multiplex PCR; in TCRdb, only in-frame clones are kept and a portion is missing. The sample yields 30,000 to 40,000 clones, roughly 90% seen once. For this clone: The antigen is unknown.

The CDR3 has 15 amino acids. Germline V gene sequence: CDR1 SGHTA, CDR2 FQGNSA. Material: PBMCs. This chain joins TRBV7-2 and TRBJ2-5, with 9 nucleotides matching TRBD1. The end of the DNA is better explained by TRBJ2-7, so the J call may be wrong. This receptor was obtained from a young woman in good health and CMV-seronegative. CDR3 amino acids: CASSLRQGVGYEQYF. For the CDR3, the DNA is TGTGCCAGCAGCCTACGACAGGGGGTAGGGTACGAGCAGTACTTC.